This is a list of T cell receptor beta chains from one sample in a study of CD8 T cells in ankylosing spondylitis. TCRdb ran MiXCR on the 5' RACE reads and lists one entry per CDR3 protein. Among 800,000 to 900,000 distinct CDR3 sequences, approximately 12% were seen once, and the ten largest hold about 0.49%. The sequencing sample was made of blood, either unsorted or a sorted T cell fraction (not recorded which). The receptors here all came from a male donor with ankylosing spondylitis. The CDR3 runs from the conserved cysteine through the conserved F or W. The D gene is left open where the match is weak. Part of the rows lack a size; the others show once, few, many or a class for expanded clones.

V gene	clone size	D gene	J gene	CDR3 DNA	CDR3 protein
TRBV7-2	.	.	TRBJ2-7	TGTGCCAGCAGCGCCCAACTTAGTAGGTCCTACGAGCAGTACTTC	CASSAQLSRSYEQYF
TRBV28	few	.	TRBJ2-5	TGTGCCAGCAGTTGGGCGGGACAGCAAGAGACCCAGTACTTC	CASSWAGQQETQYF
TRBV29-1	.	.	TRBJ2-5	TGCAGCGTTGCGAGGCGGGGCTACGAGACCCAGTACTTC	CSVARRGYETQYF
TRBV14	few	.	TRBJ2-3	TGTGCCAGCAGCGACCTCCTAGCAGATACGCAGTATTTT	CASSDLLADTQYF
TRBV18	.	.	TRBJ2-2	TGTGCCAGCTCACCCATTCAATTGAACACCGGGGAGCTGTTTTTT	CASSPIQLNTGELFF
TRBV6-6	.	TRBD1	TRBJ2-1	TGTGCCAGCATACGGGACAGCTACAATGAGCAGTTCTTC	CASIRDSYNEQFF
TRBV20-1	.	.	TRBJ1-4	TGCAGTGCTAGTCAGCGCAATGAAAAACTGTTTTTT	CSASQRNEKLFF
TRBV5-1	.	TRBD1	TRBJ1-6	TGCGCCAGCAGCTTGGCCGGGGGACAGGGTTCACCCCTCCACTTT	CASSLAGGQGSPLHF
TRBV20-1	many	.	TRBJ2-2	TGCAGTGCTCAACAGGAGACGAACACCGGGGAGCTGTTTTTT	CSAQQETNTGELFF
TRBV6-1	few	TRBD2	TRBJ2-1	TGTGCCAGCAGTCGCCACCTTAGCGGGGGCGGGAATGAGCAGTTCTTC	CASSRHLSGGGNEQFF
TRBV7-3	few	.	TRBJ2-3	TGTGCCAGCAGCTTAGGGGCGGCGCAGTATTTT	CASSLGAAQYF
TRBV6-5	.	TRBD2	TRBJ2-3	TGTGCCAGCAGTTACGCGGGAGCGAGCACAGATACGCAGTATTTT	CASSYAGASTDTQYF
TRBV6-1	few	TRBD1	TRBJ2-3	TGTGCCAGCAGGCGACAGGGGCCTAGCACAGATACGCAGTATTTT	CASRRQGPSTDTQYF
TRBV7-2	few	TRBD2	TRBJ2-2	TGTGCCAGCAGCTTTCAAGGGAGGGCCACTGGGGAGCTGTTTTTT	CASSFQGRATGELFF
TRBV7-2	few	TRBD2	TRBJ2-2	TGTGCCAGCAGGGAGCGGGGGATCGCCTTCGACACCGGGGAGCTGTTTTTT	CASRERGIAFDTGELFF
TRBV20-1	.	TRBD1	TRBJ2-7	TGCAGTGCTAGAGATTCGACAGGGGGCATCTACGAGCAGTACTTC	CSARDSTGGIYEQYF
TRBV5-1	few	TRBD1	TRBJ1-5	TGCGCCAGCAGCTTGGGGGACAGCCTCAATCAGCCCCAGCATTTT	CASSLGDSLNQPQHF
TRBV6-2/TRBV6-3	few	.	TRBJ1-6	TGTGCCAGCAGTTACTCAGGGGGATGGCCGCAGCCCCTCCACTTT	CASSYSGGWPQPLHF
TRBV7-2	few	TRBD2	TRBJ2-5	TGTGCCAGCAGCTTCTTGGGACTAGCGATCGGAGAGACCCAGTACTTC	CASSFLGLAIGETQYF
TRBV25-1	few	.	TRBJ2-5	TGTGCCAGCAGTGAATTTAATACCCAGTACTTC	CASSEFNTQYF
TRBV11-1	few	.	TRBJ2-7	TGTGCCAGCAGGTTTGGGGGTCAAGGCTACGAGCAGTACTTC	CASRFGGQGYEQYF
TRBV9	.	.	TRBJ1-4	TGTGCCAGCACTGGGGTCGCGGGTGAAAAACTGTTTTTT	CASTGVAGEKLFF
TRBV4-3	.	.	TRBJ1-6	TGCGCCAGCAGCCAAGATTGGCGGGTTGATTCACCCCTCCACTTT	CASSQDWRVDSPLHF
TRBV6-1	.	.	TRBJ1-1	TGTGCCAGCGGCCCGGGGGTGACCTTCTCTGAAGCTTTCTTT	CASGPGVTFSEAFF
TRBV5-1	.	.	TRBJ2-7	TGCGCCAGCAGCCTGCCTTCCCTCGGTTACGAGCAGTACTTC	CASSLPSLGYEQYF
TRBV6-2/TRBV6-3	few	TRBD2	TRBJ2-3	TGTGCCAGCAGTTCAGCGGGGGCGCGAGATACGCAGTATTTT	CASSSAGARDTQYF
TRBV6-5	.	.	TRBJ2-7	TGTGCCAGCAGAACCATTTACTACGAGCAGTACTTC	CASRTIYYEQYF
TRBV28	.	.	TRBJ1-1	TGTGCCAGCAGTAACCTGGGGAGGTACACTGAAGCTTTCTTT	CASSNLGRYTEAFF
TRBV29-1	many	.	TRBJ2-3	TGCAGCGTTGAAGGGCTAAGGACCTCAGATACGCAGTATTTT	CSVEGLRTSDTQYF
TRBV20-1	few	.	TRBJ1-2	TGCAGTGCTAGAGAGGTCAGGGGCGACTATGGCTACACCTTC	CSAREVRGDYGYTF
TRBV29-1	.	.	TRBJ1-4	TGCAGCGCCGGGGGGCTAGCTAATGAAAAACTGTTTTTT	CSAGGLANEKLFF
TRBV6-2/TRBV6-3	.	.	TRBJ1-6	TGTGCCAGCAGTTACCTTGTGACAGGCAGTTCACCCCTCCACTTT	CASSYLVTGSSPLHF
TRBV20-1	few	.	TRBJ1-2	TGCAGTGCTAGACTGGGGGCGCGGTATGGCTACACCTTC	CSARLGARYGYTF
TRBV20-1	.	TRBD1	TRBJ1-2	TGCAGACCCAAAGACAGGGACTATGGCTACACCTTC	CRPKDRDYGYTF
TRBV20-1	.	TRBD2	TRBJ2-1	TGCAGTGCTAGAGATAGGCCTAGCGGGGGGAGCTCCTACAATGAGCAGTTCTTC	CSARDRPSGGSSYNEQFF
TRBV7-9	few	TRBD2	TRBJ2-1	TGTGCCAGCAGCTTAGCCCCTGGAAGCGGGAGGGCCAATGAGCAGTTCTTC	CASSLAPGSGRANEQFF
TRBV29-1	.	.	TRBJ2-5	TGCAGCGTTGAAAACTGGAAGGAGAGCTACGGTACGGGGACCCAGTACTTC	CSVENWKESYGTGTQYF
TRBV20-1	many	.	TRBJ2-7	TGCAGTGCTAGAGATTTTAGGGACGGAATGGACGAGCAGTACTTC	CSARDFRDGMDEQYF
TRBV5-1	.	.	TRBJ2-3	TGCGCCAGCAGCTTCCCAGGACTCACAGATACGCAGTATTTT	CASSFPGLTDTQYF
TRBV7-9	many	TRBD2	TRBJ2-2	TGTGCCAGCAGCTTAGCGGCGGGAGTAGGTACCGGGGAGCTGTTTTTT	CASSLAAGVGTGELFF
TRBV7-9	few	.	TRBJ1-2	TGTGCCAGCAGCTCAGGAGGCAGCACAGCTAACTATGGCTACACCTTC	CASSSGGSTANYGYTF
TRBV29-1	many	.	TRBJ2-1	TGCAGCGGCATCAACAGGGGAGGAGACAATGAGCAGTTCTTC	CSGINRGGDNEQFF
TRBV3-1	.	TRBD2	TRBJ2-1	TGTGCCAGCAGCCAAGATCGGACTAGCGGGGCCGACAATGAGCAGTTCTTC	CASSQDRTSGADNEQFF
TRBV4-2	.	.	TRBJ2-6	TGTGCCAGCAGCCAAGTTGTGGGCTCTGGGGCCAACGTCCTGACTTTC	CASSQVVGSGANVLTF
TRBV12-5	.	.	TRBJ2-2	TGTGCTAGTGGTTTTGTCCAGGGGAGCACCGGGGAGCTGTTTTTT	CASGFVQGSTGELFF